These T cell receptor beta chains were read from a single sample in a study of T cell responses to AZD1222 COVID-19 vaccine. Produced via immunoSEQ multiplex PCR; TCRdb's table is partial and in-frame only. Of 100,000 or so clones in the sample, 92% were seen once. Source: peripheral blood, taken on day 0 of AZD1222 vaccination. The receptors were gathered from an adult in good health. CDR3s include the opening cysteine and the closing phenylalanine or tryptophan. The D gene is left open where the match is weak. Not every row has a clone size; where given, it reads once, few, many or a size class.

j_call	d_call	v_call	cdr3_length	clone_size	cdr3_nt	cdr3_aa
TRBJ2-3	.	TRBV4-3	14	.	TGCGCCAGCAGCCAAGAAGGTAGCACAGATACGCAGTATTTT	CASSQEGSTDTQYF
TRBJ2-1	TRBD1	TRBV10-2	13	.	TGCGCCAGCATGCTACAGGGGATCGATGAGCAGTTCTTC	CASMLQGIDEQFF
TRBJ2-2	.	TRBV11-1	13	.	TGTGCCGGCAGCCTGGTTGAGGTCGGGGAGCTGTTTTTT	CAGSLVEVGELFF
TRBJ2-7	.	TRBV28	16	.	TGTGCCAGCAGTTCCTGGGACCTTCCTATCTCCTACGAGCAGTACTTC	CASSSWDLPISYEQYF
TRBJ1-1	.	TRBV20-1	10	.	TGCAGTGCTAGAATCGCTGAAGCTTTCTTT	CSARIAEAFF
TRBJ2-7	.	TRBV5-1	13	.	TGCGCCAGCAGCCAAGAGCTGGTCTACGAGCAGTACTTC	CASSQELVYEQYF
TRBJ1-6	.	TRBV4-1	15	.	TGCGCCAGCAGCCAAGATCACAGGACAGCGGATATAAAGGCCTTT	CASSQDHRTADIKAF
TRBJ2-1	.	TRBV6-6	14	.	TGTGCCAGCAGGCCGGTGGGCCGAAACAATGAGCAGTTCTTC	CASRPVGRNNEQFF
TRBJ1-2	.	TRBV7-6	13	.	TGTGCCAGCAGCTTATGGGGATTCTATGGCTACACCTTC	CASSLWGFYGYTF
TRBJ2-3	.	TRBV10-3	18	once	TGTGCCATCAGTGGAGAGTCGAATCCCGCCCGGAGTGCAGATACGCAGTATTTT	CAISGESNPARSADTQYF